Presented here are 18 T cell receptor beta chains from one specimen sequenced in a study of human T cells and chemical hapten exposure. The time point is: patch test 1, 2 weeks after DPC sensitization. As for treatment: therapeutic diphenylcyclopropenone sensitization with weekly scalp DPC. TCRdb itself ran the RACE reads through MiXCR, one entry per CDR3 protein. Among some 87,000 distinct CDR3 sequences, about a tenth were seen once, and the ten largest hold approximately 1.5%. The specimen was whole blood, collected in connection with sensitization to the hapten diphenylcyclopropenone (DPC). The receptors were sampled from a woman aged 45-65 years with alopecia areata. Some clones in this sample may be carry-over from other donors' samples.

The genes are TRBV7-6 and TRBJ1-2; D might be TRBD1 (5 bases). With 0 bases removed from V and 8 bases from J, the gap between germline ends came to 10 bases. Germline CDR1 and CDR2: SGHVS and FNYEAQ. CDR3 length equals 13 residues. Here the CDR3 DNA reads TGTGCCAGCAGCTTAGCGATGACAGAGGGCTACACCTTC. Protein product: CASSLAMTEGYTF.

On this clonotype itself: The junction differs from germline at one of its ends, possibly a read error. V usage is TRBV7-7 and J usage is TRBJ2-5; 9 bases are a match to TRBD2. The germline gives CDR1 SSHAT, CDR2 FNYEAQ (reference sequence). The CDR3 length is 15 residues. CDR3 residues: CASSPRGGAQETQYF. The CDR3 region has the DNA TGTGCTAGCAGCCCCCGCGGGGGGGCCCAAGAGACCCAGTACTTC. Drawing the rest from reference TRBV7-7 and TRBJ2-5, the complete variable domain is GAGVSQSPRYKVTKRGQDVTLRCDPISSHATLYWYQQALGQGPEFLTYFNYEAQPDKSGLPSDRFSAERPEGSISTLTIQRTEQRDSAMYRCASSPRGGAQETQYFGPGTRLLVL.

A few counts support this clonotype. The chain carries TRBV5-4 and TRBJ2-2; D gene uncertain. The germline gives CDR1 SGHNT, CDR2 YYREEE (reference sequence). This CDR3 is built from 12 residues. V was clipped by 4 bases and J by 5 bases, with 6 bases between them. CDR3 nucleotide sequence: TGTGCCAGCAGCCCCTGGACCGGGGAGCTGTTTTTT. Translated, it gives CASSPWTGELFF.

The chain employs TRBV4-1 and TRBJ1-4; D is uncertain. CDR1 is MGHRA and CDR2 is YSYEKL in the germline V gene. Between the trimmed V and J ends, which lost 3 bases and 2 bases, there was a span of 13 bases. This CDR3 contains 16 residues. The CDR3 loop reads CASSHQAGSTNEKLFF. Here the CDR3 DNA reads TGCGCCAGCAGCCACCAAGCGGGGAGTACTAATGAAAAACTGTTTTTT.

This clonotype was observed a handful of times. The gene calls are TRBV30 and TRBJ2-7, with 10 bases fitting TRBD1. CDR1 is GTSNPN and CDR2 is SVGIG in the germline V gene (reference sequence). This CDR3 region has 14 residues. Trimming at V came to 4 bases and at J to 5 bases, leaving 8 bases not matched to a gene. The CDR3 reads CAWNPGTGVNEQYF. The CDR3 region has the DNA TGTGCCTGGAATCCCGGGACAGGGGTCAACGAGCAGTACTTC.

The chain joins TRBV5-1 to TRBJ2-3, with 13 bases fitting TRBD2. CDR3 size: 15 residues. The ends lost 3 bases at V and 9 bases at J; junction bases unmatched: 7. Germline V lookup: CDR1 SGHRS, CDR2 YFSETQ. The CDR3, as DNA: TGCGCCAGCAGCTACGCCGGGACTAGCGGGGCCACGCAGTATTTT. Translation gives CASSYAGTSGATQYF.

The CDR3 nucleotides read TGTGCCAGCAGTCCTGGACTAGCAGCAGATACGCAGTATTTT. The encoded protein is CASSPGLAADTQYF. This chain uses TRBV12-3 or TRBV12-4 with TRBJ2-3; 8 bases are a match to TRBD2. V trimming: 5 bases; J trimming: 4 bases; junction bases outside the gene matches: 5. The CDR3 has 14 amino acids.

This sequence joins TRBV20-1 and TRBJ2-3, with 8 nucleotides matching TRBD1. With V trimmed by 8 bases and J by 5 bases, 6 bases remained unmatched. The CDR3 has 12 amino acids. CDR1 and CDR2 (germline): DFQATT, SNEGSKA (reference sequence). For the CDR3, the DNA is TGCAGTCCACGCACAGGGGGAGATACGCAGTATTTT. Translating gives CSPRTGGDTQYF.

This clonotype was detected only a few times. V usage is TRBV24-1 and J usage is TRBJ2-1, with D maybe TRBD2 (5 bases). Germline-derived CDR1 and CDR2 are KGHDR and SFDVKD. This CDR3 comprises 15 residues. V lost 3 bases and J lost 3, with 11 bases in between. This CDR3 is CATSDGIGVYNEQFF. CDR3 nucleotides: TGTGCCACCAGTGATGGTATCGGGGTCTACAATGAGCAGTTCTTC.

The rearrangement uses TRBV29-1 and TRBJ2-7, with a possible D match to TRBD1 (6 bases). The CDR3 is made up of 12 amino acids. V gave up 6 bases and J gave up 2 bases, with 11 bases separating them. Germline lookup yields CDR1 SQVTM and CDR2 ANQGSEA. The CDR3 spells CSVGHYTYEQYF. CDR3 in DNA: TGCAGCGTGGGACACTATACCTACGAGCAGTACTTC.

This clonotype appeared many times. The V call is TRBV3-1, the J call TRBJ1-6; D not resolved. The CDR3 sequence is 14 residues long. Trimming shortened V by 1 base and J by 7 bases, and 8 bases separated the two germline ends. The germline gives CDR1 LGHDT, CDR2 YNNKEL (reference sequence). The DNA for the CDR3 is TGTGCCAGCAGCCAAGCCCCACCCAATTCACCCCTCCACTTT. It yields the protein CASSQAPPNSPLHF.

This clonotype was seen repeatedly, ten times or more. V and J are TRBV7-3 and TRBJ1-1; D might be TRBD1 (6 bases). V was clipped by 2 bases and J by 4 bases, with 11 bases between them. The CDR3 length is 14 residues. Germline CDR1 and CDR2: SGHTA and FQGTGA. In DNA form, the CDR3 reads TGTGCCAGCAGCTTAGCCGGGGGCCCCACTGAAGCTTTCTTT. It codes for CASSLAGGPTEAFF.

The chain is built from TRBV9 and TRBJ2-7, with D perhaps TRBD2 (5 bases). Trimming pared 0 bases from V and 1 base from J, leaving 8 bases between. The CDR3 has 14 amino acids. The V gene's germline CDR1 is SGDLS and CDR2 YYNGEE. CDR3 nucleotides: TGTGCCAGCAGCGTAGCGGGAATTTCCTACGAGCAGTACTTC. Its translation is CASSVAGISYEQYF.

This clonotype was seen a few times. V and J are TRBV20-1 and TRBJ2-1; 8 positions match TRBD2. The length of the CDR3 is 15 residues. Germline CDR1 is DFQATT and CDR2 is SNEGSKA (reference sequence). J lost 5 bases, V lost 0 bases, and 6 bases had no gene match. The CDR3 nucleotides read TGCAGTGCTAGAGAAGGGACTAGGGCCAACAATGAGCAGTTCTTC. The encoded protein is CSAREGTRANNEQFF.

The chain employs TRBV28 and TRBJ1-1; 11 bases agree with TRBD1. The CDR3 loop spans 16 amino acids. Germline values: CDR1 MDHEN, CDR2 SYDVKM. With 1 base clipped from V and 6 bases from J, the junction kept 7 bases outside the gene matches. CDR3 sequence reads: CASSLYPGQGVPEAFF. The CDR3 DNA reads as TGTGCCAGCAGTTTATATCCGGGACAGGGGGTGCCTGAAGCTTTCTTT.

The CDR3 nucleotides are TGTGCCAGCAGCTTAGTGGTAGGGATTGACCAAGAGACCCAGTACTTC. Protein sequence: CASSLVVGIDQETQYF. J is TRBJ2-5 and V is TRBV7-2; the D is unclear. V was cut by 1 base and J by 0 bases, with 12 bases left in between. This CDR3 has 16 residues. Germline V gene lookup returns CDR1 SGHTA and CDR2 FQGNSA.

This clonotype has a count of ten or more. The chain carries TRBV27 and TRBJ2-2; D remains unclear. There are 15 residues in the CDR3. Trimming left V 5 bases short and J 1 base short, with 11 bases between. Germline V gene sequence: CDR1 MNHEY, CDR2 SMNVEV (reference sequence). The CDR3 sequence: CASSPPIKNTGELFF. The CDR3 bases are TGTGCCAGCAGTCCACCAATTAAGAACACCGGGGAGCTGTTTTTT.

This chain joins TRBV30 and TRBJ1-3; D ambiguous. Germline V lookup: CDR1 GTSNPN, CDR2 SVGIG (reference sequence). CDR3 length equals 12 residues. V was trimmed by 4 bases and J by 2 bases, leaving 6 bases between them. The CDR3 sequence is CAWKATGNTIYF. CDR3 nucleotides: TGTGCCTGGAAAGCTACTGGAAACACCATATATTTT.